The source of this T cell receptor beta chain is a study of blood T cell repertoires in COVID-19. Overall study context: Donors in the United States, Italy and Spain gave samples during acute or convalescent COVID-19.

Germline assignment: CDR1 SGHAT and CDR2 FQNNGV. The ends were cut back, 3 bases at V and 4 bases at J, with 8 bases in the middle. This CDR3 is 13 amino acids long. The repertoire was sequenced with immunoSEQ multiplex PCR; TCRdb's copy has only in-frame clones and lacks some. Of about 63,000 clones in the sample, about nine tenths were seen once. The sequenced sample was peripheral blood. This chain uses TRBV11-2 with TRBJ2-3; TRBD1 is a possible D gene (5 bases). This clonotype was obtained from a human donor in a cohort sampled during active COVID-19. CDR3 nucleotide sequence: TGTGCCAGCAGCTTCGACAGCGCAGATACGCAGTATTTT. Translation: CASSFDSADTQYF.